This is a list of T cell receptor beta chains from one sample in a study of blood T cell repertoires in COVID-19. Repertoires were generated with immunoSEQ multiplex PCR, while TCRdb's copy carries only in-frame clones and drops some. The top ten clones hold 1.9% of a sample with around 250,000 clones, roughly 85% of them seen once. Source material: PBMCs or T cells enriched from blood (not recorded which). The receptors here all came from a woman in her fifties or sixties who had recovered from COVID-19. The CDR3 runs from the conserved cysteine through the conserved F or W. D genes are given only for firm matches. A clone size is listed for some rows: how often the clone was seen (once, few, many), or a class if it is expanded.

j_call v_call clone_size d_call cdr3_aa cdr3_nt
TRBJ2-7 TRBV9 . TRBD2 CASSVAASGSYEQYF TGTGCCAGCAGCGTAGCGGCTAGCGGGAGCTACGAGCAGTACTTC
TRBJ1-2 TRBV5-1 . . CASSLATLEGYTF TGCGCCAGCAGCTTGGCCACGTTGGAGGGCTACACCTTC
TRBJ2-7 TRBV3-1/TRBV3-2 . TRBD2 CASSLGRAASYEQYF TGTGCCAGCAGCCTGGGGAGGGCGGCATCCTACGAGCAGTACTTC
TRBJ1-1 TRBV4-2 . . CASSPTANTEAFF TGTGCCAGCAGCCCGACTGCGAACACTGAAGCTTTCTTT
TRBJ2-1 TRBV6-6 once . CASSLRLEDEQFF TGTGCCAGCAGTTTAAGACTAGAAGATGAGCAGTTCTTC
TRBJ2-2 TRBV28 . . CASSTNTGELFF TGTGCCAGCAGTACTAACACCGGGGAGCTGTTTTTT
TRBJ2-1 TRBV7-9 few TRBD1 CASSVGTANEQFF TGTGCCAGCAGCGTAGGGACAGCCAATGAGCAGTTCTTC
TRBJ1-5 TRBV5-4 . TRBD1 CASSYGTGGNQPQHF TGTGCCAGCAGCTATGGGACAGGGGGCAATCAGCCCCAGCATTTT
TRBJ2-3 TRBV7-9 . TRBD2 CASSVTSGQTDTQYF TGTGCCAGCAGCGTGACTAGCGGGCAGACAGATACGCAGTATTTT
TRBJ1-5 TRBV19 . TRBD1 CASSILATGTQPQHF TGTGCCAGTAGTATATTGGCGACAGGGACGCAGCCCCAGCATTTT
TRBJ2-1 TRBV4-2 . TRBD1 CASSQDGVENVDRSYNEQFF TGTGCCAGCAGCCAAGATGGGGTCGAGAACGTGGACAGGAGCTACAATGAGCAGTTCTTC